The present T cell receptor beta chain was sequenced within a study of T cell changes during pregnancy in multiple sclerosis. This CDR3 region has 15 residues. Germline CDR1 SGHDT, CDR2 YYEEEE. V lost 3 bases and J 3 bases, leaving 16 bases between the germline ends. TCRdb keeps only in-frame clones here, not all; method: immunoSEQ multiplex PCR. The repertoire holds about 70,000 clones, with over 90% as singletons. The TCR sequence derives from a female donor with multiple sclerosis, enrolled in a pregnancy study. This sample comprised CD4+ T cells from peripheral blood mononuclear cells, obtained after pregnancy. V is TRBV5-6 and J is TRBJ2-7, with D possibly being TRBD1 (6 bases). The CDR3 DNA reads TGTGCCAGCAGCTCCACCGGGACATATTTCTACGAGCAGTACTTC. This codes for CASSSTGTYFYEQYF.